Following are 24 T cell receptor beta chains from one sample sequenced in a study of T cell changes during pregnancy in multiple sclerosis. Here immunoSEQ multiplex PCR was the method, and the copy in TCRdb shows in-frame clones only, minus some. The sample carries tens of thousands of clones, roughly 90% recorded once. Sample: peripheral blood, taken after pregnancy. The receptors stem from a female donor in good health, enrolled as a control in a pregnancy study.

The genes are TRBV18 and TRBJ2-3; 10 bases fit TRBD2. This CDR3 comprises 15 residues. CDR1 KGHSH and CDR2 LQKENI come from the germline V gene. With V trimmed by 5 bases and J by 2 bases, 4 bases remained unmatched. CDR3 sequence reads: CASSSTSGPTDTQYF. Written as DNA, the CDR3 is TGTGCCAGCTCATCGACTAGCGGGCCCACAGATACGCAGTATTTT.

The chain combines TRBV6-1 with TRBJ2-3, with 7 nucleotides matching TRBD2. V shed 4 bases, J shed 0 bases, and the junction held 7 bases outside the gene matches. This CDR3 region has 16 residues. In germline, CDR1 is MNHNS, CDR2 SASEGT. CDR3 amino acids: CASSVTSVASTDTQYF. For the CDR3, the DNA is TGTGCCAGCAGTGTAACTAGCGTCGCTAGCACAGATACGCAGTATTTT.

This clone was found many times. The chain recombines TRBV20-1 with TRBJ2-7, with TRBD2 as a possible D gene (6 bases). Germline loops: CDR1 DFQATT, CDR2 SNEGSKA (reference sequence). The CDR3 consists of 11 residues. V dropped 6 bases and J dropped 7 bases, with 13 bases sitting between them. DNA for the CDR3: TGCAGTGCGGGGGGTCAGGAGGAGCAGTACTTC. Its translation is CSAGGQEEQYF.

This clone was seen just once. The chain couples TRBV6-5 to TRBJ2-5; D perhaps matches TRBD1 (6 bases). In germline, CDR1 is MNHEY, CDR2 SVGAGI. CDR3 length: 15 amino acids. V lost 3 bases and J 4 bases, leaving 15 bases between the germline ends. CDR3 region: CASSYGGASRETQYF. The CDR3 nucleotides read TGTGCCAGCAGTTATGGGGGCGCTAGCCGAGAGACCCAGTACTTC.

The genes are TRBV5-6 and TRBJ2-5; 11 bases map to TRBD2. Trimming cost V 0 bases and J 12 bases; bases outside gene matches: 7. Germline V gene data show CDR1 as SGHDT and CDR2 as YYEEEE. The CDR3 totals 14 residues. The CDR3 bases are TGTGCCAGCAGCTTGGAAGGTCTAGCGGGAGGAGAGTACTTC. Encoded protein: CASSLEGLAGGEYF.

The CDR3 here is CASSLVGDSNQPQHF. The CDR3 DNA sequence: TGCGCCAGCAGCTTGGTAGGGGATAGCAATCAGCCCCAGCATTTT. The V and J genes are TRBV5-1 and TRBJ1-5; D perhaps matches TRBD1 (5 bases). V was clipped by 0 bases and J by 0 bases, with 7 bases between them. The CDR3 length is 15 residues. From germline, CDR1 is SGHRS and CDR2 YFSETQ.

The chain's CDR3 is CASSTGTGRASTEAFF. CDR3 nucleotides: TGTGCCAGCTCTACTGGGACAGGTCGCGCGAGCACTGAAGCTTTCTTT. V is TRBV18 and J is TRBJ1-1; 8 nucleotides agree with TRBD1. The CDR3 loop spans 16 amino acids. Germline V gives CDR1 KGHSH, CDR2 LQKENI. J lost 4 bases, V lost 6 bases, and 13 bases had no gene match.

This rearrangement joins TRBV30 to TRBJ1-4; possibly TRBD1 for D (5 bases). Looked up from germline, CDR1 is GTSNPN and CDR2 is SVGIG (reference sequence). V lost 2 bases and J 12 bases, leaving 13 bases between the germline ends. This CDR3 is 12 amino acids long. CDR3 DNA sequence: TGTGCCTGGAGTCACGGCTGGGGGGAACTGTTTTTT. The encoded protein is CAWSHGWGELFF. The full variable domain, in which reference TRBV30 and TRBJ1-4 provide the parts outside the CDR3, is SQTIHQWPATLVQPVGSPLSLECTVEGTSNPNLYWYRQAAGRGLQLLFYSVGIGQISSEVPQNLSASRPQDRQFILSSKKLLLSDSGFYLCAWSHGWGELFFGSGTQLSVL.

The V and J genes are TRBV30 and TRBJ2-6; possibly TRBD2 for D (5 bases). The germline V gene encodes CDR1 GTSNPN and CDR2 SVGIG (reference sequence). Between the trimmed V and J ends, which lost 4 bases and 2 bases, there was a span of 9 bases. The CDR3 is 14 amino acids. CDR3 amino acids: CAWIPGTGANVLTF. The CDR3 region has the DNA TGTGCCTGGATTCCCGGGACTGGGGCCAACGTCCTGACTTTC. The entire variable domain, with the rest obtained from reference TRBV30 and TRBJ2-6, is as follows: SQTIHQWPATLVQPVGSPLSLECTVEGTSNPNLYWYRQAAGRGLQLLFYSVGIGQISSEVPQNLSASRPQDRQFILSSKKLLLSDSGFYLCAWIPGTGANVLTFGAGSRLTVL.

V usage is TRBV5-6 and J usage is TRBJ1-2; 7 bases match TRBD1. The CDR3 runs to 15 residues. J was trimmed by 6 bases and V by 3 bases; bases with no gene match: 11. Germline CDR1 reads SGHDT; CDR2 reads YYEEEE. DNA of the CDR3: TGTGCCAGCAGCTGGCGCGAAGGGGGCCGGGATGGCTACACCTTC. This encodes CASSWREGGRDGYTF.

The V and J genes are TRBV27 and TRBJ1-2; no clear D. The CDR3 extends over 15 amino acids. CDR1 is MNHEY, CDR2 SMNVEV, per germline (reference sequence). Trimming removed 5 bases at V and 4 bases at J, with 17 bases between. In nucleotides, the CDR3 is TGTGCCAGCAGTCCGTCAGCAGGCTCCCTCTATGGCTACACCTTC. Protein: CASSPSAGSLYGYTF.

The rearrangement links TRBV2 to TRBJ1-4; 7 bases are a match to TRBD1. Trimming at V came to 8 bases and at J to 4 bases, leaving 4 bases not matched to a gene. The V gene's germline CDR1 is SNHLY and CDR2 FYNNEI. The CDR3 spans 13 residues. The CDR3 protein is CASRYRGNEKLFF. CDR3 nucleotide sequence: TGTGCCAGCCGATACAGGGGTAATGAAAAACTGTTTTTT.

This chain links TRBV27 with TRBJ2-1; the D gene is possibly TRBD1 (6 bases). The V gene's germline CDR1 is MNHEY and CDR2 SMNVEV (reference sequence). Trimming took off 2 bases at V and 7 bases at J, with 18 bases between the two ends. The CDR3 length is 16 residues. CDR3 coding DNA: TGTGCCAGCAGTTTAGGCGGGCCCTCAAGGGGGAATGAGCAGTTCTTC. This translates into CASSLGGPSRGNEQFF.

J is TRBJ2-7 and V is TRBV5-8; TRBD2 aligns across 11 bases. This CDR3 is built from 16 residues. V shed 4 bases and J 2 bases; nucleotides not matched to a gene: 8. Germline V gene data show CDR1 as SGHTS and CDR2 as YDEGEE. The CDR3 reads CASSTPPGLAAYEQYF. The CDR3 region has the DNA TGTGCCAGCAGCACACCCCCGGGACTAGCGGCCTACGAGCAGTACTTC.

The chain employs TRBV6-6 and TRBJ2-7; 9 bases match TRBD1. The CDR3 consists of 13 residues. Germline V lookup: CDR1 MNHNY, CDR2 SVGAGI (reference sequence). V dropped 6 bases and J dropped 3; count of bases not matched to a gene: 3. DNA for the CDR3: TGTGCCAGCAGGAGGACAGGGGACTACGAGCAGTACTTC. Amino acid sequence: CASRRTGDYEQYF.

V gene TRBV9 combines with J gene TRBJ2-5, with a weak D call TRBD2 (6 bases). CDR1 SGDLS and CDR2 YYNGEE come from the germline V gene. V shed 4 bases and J shed 5 bases, with 15 bases lying between them. The CDR3 runs 14 residues. The CDR3 loop is CASSPWGGRETQYF. Here the CDR3 DNA reads TGTGCCAGCAGCCCTTGGGGAGGTCGGGAGACCCAGTACTTC.

The V gene is TRBV7-8, the J gene TRBJ1-2, with D unclear. The V end lost 1 base, the J end lost 2 bases, and 8 bases lay between the germline ends. CDR3 length: 14 amino acids. Germline V CDR1 and CDR2: SGHVS, FQNEAQ. CDR3 coding DNA: TGTGCCAGCAGCTTAGGGAGTGGAAACTATGGCTACACCTTC. It translates to CASSLGSGNYGYTF. The variable domain in full, with the rest retrieved from reference TRBV7-8 and TRBJ1-2, is GAGVSQSPRYKVAKRGQDVALRCDPISGHVSLFWYQQALGQGPEFLTYFQNEAQLDKSGLPSDRFFAERPEGSVSTLKIQRTQQEDSAVYLCASSLGSGNYGYTFGSGTRLTVV.

This CDR3 reads CASVWGRGTEAFF. In DNA, the CDR3 is TGTGCCAGCGTCTGGGGAAGGGGCACTGAAGCTTTCTTT. The V and J genes are TRBV7-2 and TRBJ1-1; tentative D call: TRBD1 (5 bases). The CDR3 length is 13 residues. The germline V gene encodes CDR1 SGHTA and CDR2 FQGNSA. Trimming shortened V by 8 bases and J by 4 bases, and 14 bases separated the two germline ends.

The chain uses TRBV7-2 and TRBJ2-1; TRBD1 matches 7 bases. Germline-derived CDR1 and CDR2 are SGHTA and FQGNSA. The CDR3 is 15 amino acids. V shed 5 bases and J 4 bases; nucleotides not matched to a gene: 8. The chain's CDR3 is CASSPQGGDYNEQFF. The CDR3 nucleotides are TGTGCCAGCAGCCCCCAAGGGGGCGATTACAATGAGCAGTTCTTC.

The V gene is TRBV10-3, the J gene TRBJ2-2; 7 bases agree with TRBD2. With 1 base clipped from V and 1 base from J, the junction kept 3 bases outside the gene matches. The CDR3 spans 16 residues. CDR1 is ENHRY, CDR2 SYGVKD, per germline. The CDR3 DNA reads as TGTGCCATCAGTGAGTGGGCTAGCGGGAACACCGGGGAGCTGTTTTTT. It yields the protein CAISEWASGNTGELFF.

V is TRBV5-1 and J is TRBJ1-1; no clear D gene. Between the trimmed V and J ends, which lost 0 bases and 0 bases, there was a span of 9 bases. The CDR3 has 15 amino acids. Germline assignment: CDR1 SGHRS and CDR2 YFSETQ. The DNA of the CDR3 is TGCGCCAGCAGCTTGGATTTTTATTTGAACACTGAAGCTTTCTTT. It specifies CASSLDFYLNTEAFF.

The V gene is TRBV10-3, the J gene TRBJ2-3; D is ambiguous. Germline-derived CDR1 and CDR2 are ENHRY and SYGVKD. Trimming removed 6 bases at V and 0 bases at J, with 10 bases between. This CDR3 is 14 amino acids long. The CDR3 spells CAISLRPSTDTQYF. In nucleotides, the CDR3 is TGTGCCATCAGCTTGAGGCCTAGCACAGATACGCAGTATTTT.

The chain carries TRBV29-1 and TRBJ1-3, with D hard to call. The CDR3 is 16 residues long. V was trimmed by 0 bases and J by 0 bases, leaving 12 bases between them. The V gene's germline CDR1 is SQVTM and CDR2 ANQGSEA. DNA of the CDR3: TGCAGCGTTGAAGATCCCAGGTCCCGCTCTGGAAACACCATATATTTT. Translating it yields CSVEDPRSRSGNTIYF.

The chain links TRBV29-1 to TRBJ2-4; D ambiguous. CDR3 length: 16 residues. Deletions cut 4 bases from V and 2 bases from J, with 18 bases between. CDR1 and CDR2 from the germline V gene are SQVTM and ANQGSEA. CDR3 amino acids: CSVVGDFALTKNIQYF. The CDR3 coding sequence is TGCAGCGTTGTCGGCGACTTCGCCTTGACCAAAAACATTCAGTACTTC.